This T cell receptor (beta chain) was retrieved from a study of Graves' ophthalmopathy and Graves' hyperthyroidism. The sequenced template was RNA, covering the TCR beta CDR3 region. The first round was an RT-PCR with HTBI primers, and the second round was a multiplex PCR. Each CDR3 protein gets one entry after TCRdb re-called the multiplex PCR reads with MiXCR. The table has approximately 1.2 million distinct CDR3 sequences, approximately 35% seen once; the top ten hold around 10%. The V gene's germline CDR1 is KGHDR and CDR2 SFDVKD. V was shortened by 4 bases and J by 2 bases, with 13 bases between the two germline ends. The CDR3 spans 15 residues.

Material: peripheral blood or thyroid tissue (not recorded which). The chain couples TRBV24-1 to TRBJ2-5, with unresolved D. This TCR derives from an adult man with Graves' hyperthyroidism. The chain's CDR3 is CATSDKHGSQETQYF. The CDR3 nucleotides read TGTGCCACCAGTGACAAACATGGGTCTCAAGAGACCCAGTACTTC.